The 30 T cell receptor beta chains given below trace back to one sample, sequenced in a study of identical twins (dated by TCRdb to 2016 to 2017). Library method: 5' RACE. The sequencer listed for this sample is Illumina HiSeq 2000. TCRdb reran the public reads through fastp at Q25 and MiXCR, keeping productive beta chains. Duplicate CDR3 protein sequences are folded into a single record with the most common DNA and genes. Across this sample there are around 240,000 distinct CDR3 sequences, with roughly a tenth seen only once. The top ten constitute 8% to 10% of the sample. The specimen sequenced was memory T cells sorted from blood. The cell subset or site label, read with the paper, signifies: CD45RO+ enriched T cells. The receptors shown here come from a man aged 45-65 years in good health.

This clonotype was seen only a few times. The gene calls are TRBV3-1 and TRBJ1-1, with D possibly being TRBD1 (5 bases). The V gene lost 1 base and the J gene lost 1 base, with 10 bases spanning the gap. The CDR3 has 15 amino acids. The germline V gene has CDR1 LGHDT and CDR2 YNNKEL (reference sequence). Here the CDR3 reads CASSQAPGPNTEAFF. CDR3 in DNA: TGTGCCAGCAGCCAAGCGCCGGGACCGAACACTGAAGCTTTCTTT.

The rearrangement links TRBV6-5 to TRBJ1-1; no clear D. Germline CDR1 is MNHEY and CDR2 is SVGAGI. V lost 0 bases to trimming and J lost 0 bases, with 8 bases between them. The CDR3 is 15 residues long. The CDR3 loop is CASSYSVSLNTEAFF. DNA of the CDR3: TGTGCCAGCAGTTACTCGGTCAGTTTGAACACTGAAGCTTTCTTT.

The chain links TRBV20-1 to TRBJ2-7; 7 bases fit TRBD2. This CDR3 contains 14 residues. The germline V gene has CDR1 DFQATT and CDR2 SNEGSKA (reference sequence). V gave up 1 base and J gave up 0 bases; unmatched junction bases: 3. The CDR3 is CSARASGVSYEQYF. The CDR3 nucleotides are TGCAGTGCTAGAGCCAGCGGGGTCTCCTACGAGCAGTACTTC.

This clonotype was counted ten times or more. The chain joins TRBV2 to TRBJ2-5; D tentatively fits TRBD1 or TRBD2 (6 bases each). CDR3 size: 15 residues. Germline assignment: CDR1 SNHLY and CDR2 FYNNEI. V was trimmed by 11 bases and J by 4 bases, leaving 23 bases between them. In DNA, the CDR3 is TGTGCCGACTCGTTGGGGGGACGCAGGGGAGAGACCCAGTACTTC. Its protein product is CADSLGGRRGETQYF.

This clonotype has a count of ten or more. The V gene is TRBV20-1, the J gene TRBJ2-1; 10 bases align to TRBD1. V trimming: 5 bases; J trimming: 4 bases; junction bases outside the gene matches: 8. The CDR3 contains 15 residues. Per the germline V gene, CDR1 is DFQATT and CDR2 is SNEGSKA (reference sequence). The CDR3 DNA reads TGCAGTGCTGGATCCGGGACAGGGGTTTACAATGAGCAGTTCTTC. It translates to CSAGSGTGVYNEQFF.

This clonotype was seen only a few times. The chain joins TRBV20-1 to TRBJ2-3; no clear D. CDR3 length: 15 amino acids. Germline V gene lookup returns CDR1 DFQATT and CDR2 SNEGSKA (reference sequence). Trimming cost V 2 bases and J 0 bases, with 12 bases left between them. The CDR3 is CSARRALVSTDTQYF. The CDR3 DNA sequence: TGCAGTGCTAGACGGGCGCTGGTTAGCACAGATACGCAGTATTTT.

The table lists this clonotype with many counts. CDR3 in amino acids: CASSLEGIRADTQYF. The CDR3 region has the DNA TGTGCCAGCAGCTTGGAGGGCATCAGAGCAGATACGCAGTATTTT. V and J are TRBV7-8 and TRBJ2-3; possibly TRBD2 for D (6 bases). This CDR3 is 15 amino acids long. Germline V gene lookup returns CDR1 SGHVS and CDR2 FQNEAQ. Trimming shortened V by 3 bases and J by 4 bases, and 14 bases separated the two germline ends.

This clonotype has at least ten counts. The CDR3 here is CASSNPPSGSGTGELFF. The CDR3 DNA follows: TGCGCCAGCAGCAACCCCCCGTCCGGGAGCGGTACCGGGGAGCTGTTTTTT. The gene calls are TRBV5-1 and TRBJ2-2, with D maybe TRBD2 (6 bases). CDR1 is SGHRS, CDR2 YFSETQ, per germline. Trimming took off 4 bases at V and 5 bases at J, with 21 bases between the two ends. The CDR3 sequence is 17 residues long.

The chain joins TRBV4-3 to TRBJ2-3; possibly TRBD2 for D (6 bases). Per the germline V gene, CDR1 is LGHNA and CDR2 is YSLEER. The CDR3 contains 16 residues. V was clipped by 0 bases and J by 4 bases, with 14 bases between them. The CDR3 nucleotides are TGCGCCAGCAGCCAAGACCCGGGAGTGTCTTCAGATACGCAGTATTTT. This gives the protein CASSQDPGVSSDTQYF.

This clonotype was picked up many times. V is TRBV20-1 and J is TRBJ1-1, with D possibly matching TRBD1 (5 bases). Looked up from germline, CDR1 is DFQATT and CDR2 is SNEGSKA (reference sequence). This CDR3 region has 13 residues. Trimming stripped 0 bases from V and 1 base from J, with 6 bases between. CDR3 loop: CSAREGQNTEAFF. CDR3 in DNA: TGCAGTGCTAGAGAAGGACAGAACACTGAAGCTTTCTTT.

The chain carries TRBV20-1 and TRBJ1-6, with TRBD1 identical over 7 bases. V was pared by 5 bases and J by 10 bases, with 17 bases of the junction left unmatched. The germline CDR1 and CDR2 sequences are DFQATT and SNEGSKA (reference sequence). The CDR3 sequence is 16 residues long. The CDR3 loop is CSAATDRTGPSSPLHF. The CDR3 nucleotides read TGCAGTGCTGCAACGGACAGGACCGGTCCTAGCTCACCCCTCCACTTT.

This CDR3 is CASSWSGGGVTDTQYF. CDR3 nucleotide sequence: TGCGCCAGCAGCTGGAGTGGCGGCGGGGTCACAGATACGCAGTATTTT. The chain links TRBV5-1 to TRBJ2-3, with D maybe TRBD2 (6 bases). CDR1 SGHRS and CDR2 YFSETQ come from the germline V gene. V lost 3 bases to trimming and J lost 2 bases, with 16 bases between them. CDR3 length: 16 amino acids.

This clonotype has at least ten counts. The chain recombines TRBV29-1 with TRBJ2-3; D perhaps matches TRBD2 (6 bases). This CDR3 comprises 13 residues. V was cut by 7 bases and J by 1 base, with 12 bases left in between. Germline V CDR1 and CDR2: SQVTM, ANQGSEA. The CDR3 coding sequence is TGCAGCGCCGATTCGGGGGGCACAGATACGCAGTATTTT. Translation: CSADSGGTDTQYF.

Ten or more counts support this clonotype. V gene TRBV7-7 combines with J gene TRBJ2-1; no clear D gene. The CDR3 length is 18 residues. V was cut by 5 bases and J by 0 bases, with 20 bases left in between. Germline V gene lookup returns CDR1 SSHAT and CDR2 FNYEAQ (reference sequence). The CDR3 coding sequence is TGTGCCAGCAGCCCAACTGGGCCAGGAGATAGCTCCTACAATGAGCAGTTCTTC. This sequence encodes CASSPTGPGDSSYNEQFF.

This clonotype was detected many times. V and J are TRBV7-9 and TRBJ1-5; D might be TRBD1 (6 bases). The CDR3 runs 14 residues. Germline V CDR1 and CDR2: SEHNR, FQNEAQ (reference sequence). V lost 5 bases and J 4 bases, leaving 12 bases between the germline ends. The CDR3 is CASSPGTFNQPQHF. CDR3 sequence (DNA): TGTGCCAGCAGCCCCGGGACATTTAATCAGCCCCAGCATTTT.

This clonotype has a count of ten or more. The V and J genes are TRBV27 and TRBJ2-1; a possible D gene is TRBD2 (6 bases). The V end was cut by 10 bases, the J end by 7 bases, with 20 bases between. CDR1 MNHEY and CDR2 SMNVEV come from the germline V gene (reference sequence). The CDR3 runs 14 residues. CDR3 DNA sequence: TGTGCCACCCAACGCGGGGTCGGGGGAAATGAGCAGTTCTTC. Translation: CATQRGVGGNEQFF.

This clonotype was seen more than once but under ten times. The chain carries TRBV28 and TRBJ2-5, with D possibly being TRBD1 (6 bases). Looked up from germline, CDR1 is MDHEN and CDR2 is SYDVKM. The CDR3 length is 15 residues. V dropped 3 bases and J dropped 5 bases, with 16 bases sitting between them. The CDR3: CASSFNWAGAETQYF. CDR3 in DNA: TGTGCCAGCAGTTTTAACTGGGCAGGGGCGGAGACCCAGTACTTC.

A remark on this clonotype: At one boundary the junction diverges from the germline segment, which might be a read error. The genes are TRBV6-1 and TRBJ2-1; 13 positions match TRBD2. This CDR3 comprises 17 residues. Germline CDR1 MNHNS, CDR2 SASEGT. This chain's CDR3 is CVSSRTSGGASYSEQFF. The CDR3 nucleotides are TGTGTCAGCAGCCGCACTAGCGGGGGGGCCTCCTACAGTGAGCAGTTCTTC.

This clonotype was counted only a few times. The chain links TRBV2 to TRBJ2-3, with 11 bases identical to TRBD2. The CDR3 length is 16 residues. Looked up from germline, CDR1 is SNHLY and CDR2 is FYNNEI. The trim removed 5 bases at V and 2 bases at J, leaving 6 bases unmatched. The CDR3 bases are TGTGCCAGCAGTCCCATAGCGGGGGGGCTCACAGATACGCAGTATTTT. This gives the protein CASSPIAGGLTDTQYF.

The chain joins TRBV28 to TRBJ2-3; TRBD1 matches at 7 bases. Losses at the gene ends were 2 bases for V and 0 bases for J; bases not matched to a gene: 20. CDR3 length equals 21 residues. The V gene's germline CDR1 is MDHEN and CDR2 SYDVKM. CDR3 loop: CASSLPQGVYRQGHSTDTQYF. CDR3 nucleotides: TGTGCCAGCAGTTTACCCCAGGGGGTATATCGACAGGGACATAGCACAGATACGCAGTATTTT.

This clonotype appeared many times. The CDR3 sequence is CASSFATPWDTQYF. CDR3 nucleotides: TGTGCCAGCAGTTTCGCCACCCCCTGGGATACGCAGTATTTT. The genes are TRBV28 and TRBJ2-3; no definite D call. V lost 3 bases and J lost 6, with 13 bases in between. This CDR3 is built from 14 residues. Germline values: CDR1 MDHEN, CDR2 SYDVKM.

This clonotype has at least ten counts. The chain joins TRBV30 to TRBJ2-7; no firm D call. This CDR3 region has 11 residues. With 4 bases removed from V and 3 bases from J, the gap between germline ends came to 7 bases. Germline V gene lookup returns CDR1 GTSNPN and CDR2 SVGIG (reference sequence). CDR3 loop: CAWNLDYEQYF. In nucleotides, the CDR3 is TGTGCCTGGAACCTAGACTACGAGCAGTACTTC.

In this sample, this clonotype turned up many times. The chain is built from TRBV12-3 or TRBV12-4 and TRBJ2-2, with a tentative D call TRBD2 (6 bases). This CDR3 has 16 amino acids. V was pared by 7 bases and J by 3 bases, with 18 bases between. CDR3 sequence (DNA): TGTGCCAGCATCAACAATTGGGGGGAATACACCGGGGAGCTGTTTTTT. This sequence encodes CASINNWGEYTGELFF.

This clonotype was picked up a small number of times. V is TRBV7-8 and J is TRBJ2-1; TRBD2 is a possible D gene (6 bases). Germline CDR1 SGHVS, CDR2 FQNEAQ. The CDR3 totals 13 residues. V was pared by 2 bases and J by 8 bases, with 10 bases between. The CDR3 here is CASSLLAAYEQFF. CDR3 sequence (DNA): TGTGCCAGCAGCTTATTAGCGGCTTATGAGCAGTTCTTC.

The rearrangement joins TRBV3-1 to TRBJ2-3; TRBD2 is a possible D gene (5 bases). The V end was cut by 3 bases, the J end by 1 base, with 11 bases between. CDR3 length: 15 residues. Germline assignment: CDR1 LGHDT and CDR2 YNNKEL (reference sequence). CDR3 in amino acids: CASSHGGLRTDTQYF. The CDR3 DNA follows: TGTGCCAGCAGCCACGGCGGGCTCCGCACAGATACGCAGTATTTT.

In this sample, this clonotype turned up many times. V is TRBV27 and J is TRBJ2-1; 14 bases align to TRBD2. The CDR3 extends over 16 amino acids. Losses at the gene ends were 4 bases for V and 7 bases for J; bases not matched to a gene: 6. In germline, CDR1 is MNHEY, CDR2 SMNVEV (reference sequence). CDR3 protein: CASSSRGTSGSNEQFF. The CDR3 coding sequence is TGTGCCAGCAGTTCCCGGGGGACTAGCGGGAGTAATGAGCAGTTCTTC.

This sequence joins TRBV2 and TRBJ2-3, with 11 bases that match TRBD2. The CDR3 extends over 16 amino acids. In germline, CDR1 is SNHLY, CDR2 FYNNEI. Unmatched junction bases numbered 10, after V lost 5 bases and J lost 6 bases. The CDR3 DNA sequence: TGTGCCAGCAGTCCGAGACTAGCGGGGCAGAGGGATACGCAGTATTTT. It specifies CASSPRLAGQRDTQYF.

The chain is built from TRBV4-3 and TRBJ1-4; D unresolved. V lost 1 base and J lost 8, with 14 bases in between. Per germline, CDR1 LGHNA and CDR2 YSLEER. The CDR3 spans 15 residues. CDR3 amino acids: CASSQAHRAVEKLFF. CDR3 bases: TGCGCCAGCAGCCAAGCCCACCGGGCCGTCGAAAAACTGTTTTTT.

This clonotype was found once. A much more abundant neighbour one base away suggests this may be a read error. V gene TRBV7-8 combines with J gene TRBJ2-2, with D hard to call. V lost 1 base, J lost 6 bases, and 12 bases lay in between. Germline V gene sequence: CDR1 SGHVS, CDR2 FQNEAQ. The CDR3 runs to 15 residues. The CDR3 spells CASSLVPGFPGELFF. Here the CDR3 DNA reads TGTGCCAGCAGCTTAGTGCCGGGTTTCCCCGGGGAGCTGTTTTTT.

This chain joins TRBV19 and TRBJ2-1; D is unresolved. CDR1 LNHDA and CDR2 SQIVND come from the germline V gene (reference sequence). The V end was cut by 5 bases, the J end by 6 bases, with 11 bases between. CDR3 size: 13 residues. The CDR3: CASSFPSSNEQFF. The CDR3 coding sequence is TGTGCCAGTAGTTTTCCAAGTTCCAATGAGCAGTTCTTC.